This T cell receptor beta chain came from a study of identical twins. Broader study findings: Among out-of-frame alpha sequences shared by twins, low generation probability occurred in excess. Reduced insertions were recorded for abundant cord blood beta clonotypes, with no such pattern in memory repertoires.

From the 5' RACE reads, TCRdb called clonotypes with MiXCR, one entry per CDR3 protein. The data hold under 300,000 distinct CDR3 sequences, with over 12% observed a single time. This clonotype turned up a few times. The antigen is unknown. The V gene end was trimmed by 7 bases and the J gene end by 6 bases; junction bases not matched to a gene: 12. In germline, CDR1 is SQVTM, CDR2 ANQGSEA. The CDR3 has 14 residues. Sequenced sample: memory (CD45RO+) T cells sorted from blood. The TCR was taken from a young woman in good health. The V gene is TRBV29-1, the J gene TRBJ2-7, with TRBD2 identical over 10 bases. The CDR3 nucleotides are TGCAGCGCATACGGGACTAGCGTATTCGGCGAGCAGTACTTC. Its protein product is CSAYGTSVFGEQYF.